This T cell receptor beta chain derives from a study of tumor T cells in aggressive B-cell lymphoma. TCRdb's table, derived via immunoSEQ multiplex PCR, lists solely in-frame clones and lacks some. The top ten hold around 4% of the sample, which has approximately 5,600 clones, around 94% seen once. CDR1 and CDR2 (germline): KGHSH, LQKENI. V shed 3 bases and J shed 0 bases, with 12 bases lying between them. This CDR3 contains 17 residues. The sequence derives from an adult with diffuse large B cell lymphoma. The gene calls are TRBV18 and TRBJ2-6; weak D call: TRBD2 (6 bases). Sequences were obtained from tumor tissue. CDR3 coding DNA: TGTGCCAGCTCACCGGTTGCGGGAACCTCTGGGGCCAACGTCCTGACTTTC. Translating gives CASSPVAGTSGANVLTF.